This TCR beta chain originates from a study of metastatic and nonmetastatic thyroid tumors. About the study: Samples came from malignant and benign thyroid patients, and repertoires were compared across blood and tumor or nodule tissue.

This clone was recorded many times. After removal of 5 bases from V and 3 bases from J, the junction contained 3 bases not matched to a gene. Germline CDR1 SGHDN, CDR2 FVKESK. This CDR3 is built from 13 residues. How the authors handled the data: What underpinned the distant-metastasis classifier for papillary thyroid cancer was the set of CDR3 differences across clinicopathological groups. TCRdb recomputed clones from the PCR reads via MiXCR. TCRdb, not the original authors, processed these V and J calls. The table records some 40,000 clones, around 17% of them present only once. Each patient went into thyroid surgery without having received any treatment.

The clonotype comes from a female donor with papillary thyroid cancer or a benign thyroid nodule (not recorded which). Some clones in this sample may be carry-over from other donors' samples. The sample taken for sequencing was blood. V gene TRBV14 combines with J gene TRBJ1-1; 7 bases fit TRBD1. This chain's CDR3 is CASSLQGYTEAFF. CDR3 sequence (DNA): TGTGCCAGCAGCTTACAGGGGTACACTGAAGCTTTCTTT.